The sequence of this T cell receptor beta chain was determined in a study of beta chain features in type 1 diabetes listed by TCRdb under 2018. With respect to the entire study: Patients and healthy donors did not differ in mean age, gender distribution, total cell number or subset yield. A total of some 110 million sorted cells were examined across all samples, and a strong correlation was observed between cell number per subset and RNA yield. In the study, TCRB repertoires of sorted circulating CD4+ T cell subsets from recently diagnosed type 1 diabetes patients were compared with those of matched healthy donors. Regulatory and stem cell-like memory subsets were isolated from only 8 patients and roughly eight healthy donors, whereas naive and central memory subsets came from all 30 or so donors.

From each donor, a single peripheral blood sample of approximately 0.11 L on average was drawn into heparinised tubes. A BD FACSAria II was used to sort naive, central memory, regulatory and stem cell-like memory CD4+ T cells with a panel that included CD45RO, CCR7, CD25, CD127, CD95 and CD27. Purity was above 98% for every sorted population. PBMCs were separated immediately by Lymphoprep density gradient centrifugation and were stained directly, without being cultured. So that batch effects would be minimized, each experiment stained and sorted samples in pairs, pairing one healthy donor with one patient. The CDR3 runs 11 residues from the cysteine to the phenylalanine. Of all the DNA, just the CDR3 is kept, 33 bases in frame from base 1. Cut back by 6 bases and 9 bases, the V and J ends lie 9 bases apart. CDR1 and CDR2 are read off the germline V gene as SGHVS and FNYEAQ. Turning to this clone: Which antigen it targets is not known. Base qualities were left out, and no much larger clone turns up one base away.

All of the isolated RNA was reverse transcribed with the High Capacity cDNA Reverse Transcription Kit, so expressed TCRB transcripts were sequenced. Deep immunoSEQ sequencing was applied to naive, central memory and regulatory T cell samples, giving an average of roughly 3.3 million total reads per sample. Sorted cells were lysed in RLT buffer, and RNA was extracted using DNase-treated RNeasy Micro or Mini kits according to cell number. Each cell subset was processed separately to prevent cross-contamination, with patient and healthy donor samples processed together. The immunoSEQ multiplex PCR was used to amplify TCRB sequences from cDNA, generating 87-bp fragments that spanned the CDR3 region. Amplicons were sequenced on the Illumina HiSeq platform. The study's processing was this. Synthetic template baselines were used to correct PCR bias computationally, reads within Hamming distance 2 were collapsed, and singletons that could not be merged were discarded. Reads were aligned to IMGT to assign V, D and J genes, CDR3 length, and insertions or deletions at six rearrangement sites. Within each subset, clonotype counts were normalized to sorted cell number, after which true diversity and Gini coefficients were computed with the tcR R package. Repertoire sharing was quantified using the overlap coefficient calculated on TCRB nucleotide sequences. Out-of-frame TCRB sequences from naive cells were analyzed as a proxy for the pre-selection repertoire. The table comes from immuneACCESS by way of TCRdb, which keeps in-frame sequences with V and J called. Part of the clones is missing from these tables; in studies checked, under half for an unresolved V gene and the rest for unknown reasons. V and J calls plus clone size are reproduced from that table; the DNA served to infer D and trimming. The sample profile shows 300,000 to 450,000 clones; around an eighth of them were found once. The ten largest clones capture about 0.01% of the sample.

The investigation overall reported the following: The naive, central memory and regulatory TCRB repertoires appeared to resemble one another more closely among patients than among healthy donors. Fewer insertions and more nucleotide deletions at VDJ recombination sites were observed in patients with type 1 diabetes, implying thymic rearrangement abnormalities. Because the HLA sub-analyses included only small numbers of individuals, any influence of HLA type on TCRB rearrangement was left unresolved. PCR might favor shorter templates, but patient and control samples were amplified and corrected together, so any skew would affect both groups equally. Because cDNA rather than genomic DNA was sequenced, highly expressing activated cells could have been over-represented, although no difference in activation and CD3 levels was found between groups. A moderate but significant shortening of TCRB CDR3 length was observed in type 1 diabetes patients in all four CD4+ subsets.

Sequencing input: naive CD4+ T cells from blood. The cell subset or site tag for this specimen amounts to: true naive CD4+ T cells. The sequence links TRBV7-6 to TRBJ2-1; the best D guess is TRBD2, with 5 bases matching. This TCR derives from a woman between 18 and 29 years old with type 1 diabetes. CDR3 sequence: CASRLSGEQFF. The DNA sequence reads TGTGCCAGCAGGTTAAGCGGTGAGCAGTTCTTC.